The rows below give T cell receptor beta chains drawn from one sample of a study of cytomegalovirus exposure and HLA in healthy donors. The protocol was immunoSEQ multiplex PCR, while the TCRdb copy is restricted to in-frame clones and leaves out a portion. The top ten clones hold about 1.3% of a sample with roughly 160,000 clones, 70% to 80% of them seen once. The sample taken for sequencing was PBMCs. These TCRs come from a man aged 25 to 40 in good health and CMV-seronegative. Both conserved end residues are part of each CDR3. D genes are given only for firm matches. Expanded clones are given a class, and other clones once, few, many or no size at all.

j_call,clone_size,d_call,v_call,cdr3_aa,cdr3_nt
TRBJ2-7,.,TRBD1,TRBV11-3,CASSPDRGTYEQYF,TGTGCCAGCAGCCCGGACAGGGGCACCTACGAGCAGTACTTC
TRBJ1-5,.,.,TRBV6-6,CASRITEHSNQPQHF,TGTGCCAGCAGAATCACGGAGCATAGCAATCAGCCCCAGCATTTT
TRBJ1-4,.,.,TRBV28,CASSLPIGGGEKLFF,TGTGCCAGCAGTTTACCTATAGGGGGTGGGGAAAAACTGTTTTTT
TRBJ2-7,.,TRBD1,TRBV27,CASGTGNYEQYF,TGTGCCAGCGGGACAGGCAACTACGAGCAGTACTTC
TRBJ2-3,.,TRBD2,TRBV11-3,CASSLVSGGAADTQYF,TGTGCCAGCAGCTTAGTAAGCGGGGGGGCGGCAGATACGCAGTATTTT
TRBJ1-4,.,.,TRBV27,CASSGEHEKLFF,TGTGCCAGCAGTGGGGAGCATGAAAAACTGTTTTTT
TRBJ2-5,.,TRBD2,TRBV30,CAWSGLAGGHHQETQYF,TGTGCCTGGAGTGGCCTAGCGGGGGGTCACCACCAAGAGACCCAGTACTTC
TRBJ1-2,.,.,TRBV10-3,CAISGGENGYTF,TGTGCCATCAGTGGGGGGGAGAATGGCTACACCTTC
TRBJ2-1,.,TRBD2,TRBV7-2,CASSLAGGPTNEQFF,TGTGCCAGCAGTTTAGCGGGAGGGCCTACCAATGAGCAGTTCTTC
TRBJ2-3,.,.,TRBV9,CASSASVDTQYF,TGTGCCAGCAGCGCGAGCGTGGATACGCAGTATTTT
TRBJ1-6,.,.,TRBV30,CAWKVGKGTSEGNSPLHF,TGTGCCTGGAAGGTAGGGAAAGGGACATCAGAGGGTAATTCACCCCTCCACTTT
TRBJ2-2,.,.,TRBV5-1,CASSSPSFEVGATSGELFF,TGCGCCAGCAGCTCCCCCTCGTTCGAAGTGGGGGCTACGTCCGGGGAGCTGTTTTTT
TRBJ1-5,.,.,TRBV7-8,CASSSGQNSNQPQHF,TGTGCCAGCAGCTCAGGACAGAATAGCAATCAGCCCCAGCATTTT
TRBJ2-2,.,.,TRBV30,CAWSASRPGELFF,TGTGCCTGGAGTGCATCTAGACCGGGGGAGCTGTTTTTT
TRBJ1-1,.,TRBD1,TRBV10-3,CAITRGQGMNTEAFF,TGTGCCATCACCAGAGGACAGGGAATGAACACTGAAGCTTTCTTT
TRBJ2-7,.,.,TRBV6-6,CAATWGGAEYEQYF,TGTGCCGCGACGTGGGGCGGAGCCGAATACGAGCAGTACTTC
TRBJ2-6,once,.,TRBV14,CASRPSSGANVLTF,TGTGCCAGCAGACCGAGCTCTGGGGCCAACGTCCTGACTTTC
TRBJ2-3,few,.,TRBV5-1,CASSLEGYQADTQYF,TGCGCCAGCAGCTTGGAGGGGTACCAGGCAGATACGCAGTATTTT
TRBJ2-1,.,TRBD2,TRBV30,CAWSGPGGSKYNEQFF,TGTGCCTGGAGTGGGCCGGGCGGGAGTAAGTACAATGAGCAGTTCTTC
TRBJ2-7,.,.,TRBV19,CASSMAGGAYEQYF,TGTGCCAGTAGTATGGCTGGGGGGGCTTACGAGCAGTACTTC
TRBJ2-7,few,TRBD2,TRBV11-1,CASSLSLAGPYEQYF,TGTGCCAGCAGCTTATCACTAGCGGGGCCCTACGAGCAGTACTTC
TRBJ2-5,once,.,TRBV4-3,CASSQDGPGYQETQYF,TGCGCCAGCAGCCAAGATGGCCCCGGGTACCAAGAGACCCAGTACTTC
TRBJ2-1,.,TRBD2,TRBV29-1,CSVGGVAGGLVNEQFF,TGCAGCGTCGGAGGGGTAGCGGGGGGCCTCGTGAATGAGCAGTTCTTC
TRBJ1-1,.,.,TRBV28,CASSLFPQGHTEAFF,TGTGCCAGCAGTTTATTCCCACAGGGACATACTGAAGCTTTCTTT
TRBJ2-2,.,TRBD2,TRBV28,CASSFNSGRELFF,TGTGCCAGCAGTTTCAACAGCGGGAGGGAGCTGTTTTTT
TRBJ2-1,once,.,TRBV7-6,CASSFRQTSEQFF,TGTGCCAGCAGCTTTCGACAGACCAGTGAGCAGTTCTTC
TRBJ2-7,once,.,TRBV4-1,CASSLLAQGSGWYYEQYF,TGCGCCAGCAGCCTTCTGGCGCAGGGCTCGGGTTGGTACTACGAGCAGTACTTC
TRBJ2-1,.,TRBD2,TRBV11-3,CASSLTGGWNEQFF,TGTGCCAGCAGCTTAACGGGAGGTTGGAATGAGCAGTTCTTC
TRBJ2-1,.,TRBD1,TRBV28,CASPSGTGGDSSSYNEQFF,TGTGCCAGCCCGTCAGGGACAGGGGGTGACTCATCATCCTACAATGAGCAGTTCTTC
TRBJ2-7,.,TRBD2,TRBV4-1,CASSQGPTSVPYEQYF,TGCGCCAGCAGCCAAGGACCGACTAGCGTGCCCTACGAGCAGTACTTC
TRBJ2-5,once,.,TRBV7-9,CASSLSIQIQETQYF,TGTGCCAGCAGCTTGAGTATACAGATCCAAGAGACCCAGTACTTC
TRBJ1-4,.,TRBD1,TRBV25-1,CASSEPDRGREKLFF,TGTGCCAGCAGTGAACCAGACAGGGGGCGTGAAAAACTGTTTTTT
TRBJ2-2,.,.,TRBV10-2,CASTLANTGELFF,TGCGCCAGCACACTTGCGAACACCGGGGAGCTGTTTTTT
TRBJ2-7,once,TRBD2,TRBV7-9,CSSTGLAGTYEQYF,TGTTCCAGTACGGGGCTAGCGGGAACCTACGAGCAGTACTTC
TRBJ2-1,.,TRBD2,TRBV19,CASNRRASGGTNEQFF,TGTGCCAGTAACCGGAGGGCTAGCGGGGGGACCAATGAGCAGTTCTTC
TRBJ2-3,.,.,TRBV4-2,CASSQDGGYTDTQYF,TGTGCCAGCAGCCAAGATGGGGGCTACACAGATACGCAGTATTTT
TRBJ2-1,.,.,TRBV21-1,CASSLRLAGVENEQFF,TGTGCCAGCAGCCTAAGACTAGCGGGAGTAGAAAATGAGCAGTTCTTC
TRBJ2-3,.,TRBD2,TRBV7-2,CASSHLAGGLSGTDTQYF,TGTGCCAGCAGCCATCTAGCGGGGGGACTTTCCGGCACAGATACGCAGTATTTT
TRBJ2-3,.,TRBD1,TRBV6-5,CASSSGTGGVDTQYF,TGTGCCAGCAGTTCCGGGACAGGGGGGGTAGATACGCAGTATTTT
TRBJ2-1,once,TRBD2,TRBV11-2,CASSPPAGGYNEQFF,TGTGCCAGCAGCCCCCCTGCGGGAGGGTACAATGAGCAGTTCTTC
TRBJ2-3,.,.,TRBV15,CATSGGISTDTQYF,TGTGCCACCAGCGGCGGGATCTCCACAGATACGCAGTATTTT
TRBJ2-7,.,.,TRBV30,CAWNRAFREQYF,TGTGCCTGGAACAGGGCATTCCGCGAGCAGTACTTC
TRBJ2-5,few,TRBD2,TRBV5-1,CASTRTSGEQETQYF,TGCGCCAGCACCAGGACTAGCGGGGAACAAGAGACCCAGTACTTC
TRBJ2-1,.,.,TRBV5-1,CASSLPGEINNEQFF,TGCGCCAGCAGCTTGCCGGGGGAGATTAACAATGAGCAGTTCTTC